This T cell receptor beta chain was recorded in a study of cytomegalovirus exposure and HLA in healthy donors. Researchers ran the PCR with 60 Vbeta and 13 Jbeta primers. As originally analysed: Approximately 78 million unique TCR beta chains, roughly 11 million of them shared, were counted by a later analysis. Sequenced by immunoSEQ multiplex PCR; TCRdb stores in-frame clones only, minus some. V, J and clone size reflect that table, while D and trimming were determined from the DNA. The profile covers approximately 110,000 clones, with about four fifths appearing a single time and approximately 4.4% taken by the ten largest. Findings of the study overall: Within an earlier analysis, most TCR beta V segments proved productive either about 90% or about 30% of the time.

In the case of this clone: As yet, its antigen is unknown.

CDR3 length: 15 residues. Trimming stripped 6 bases from V and 5 bases from J, with 19 bases between. Germline CDR1 WNHNN, CDR2 SYGVQD (reference sequence). This TCR derives from a man younger than 45 in good health and CMV-seropositive. The chain recombines TRBV10-1 with TRBJ1-1, with D uncertain. The sample taken for sequencing was PBMCs. CDR3 nucleotide sequence: TGCGCCAGCAGCCCCGCGTTCGGGTTTGAGACTGAAGCTTTCTTT. Translated, it gives CASSPAFGFETEAFF.